One sample yielded the 31 T cell receptor beta chains listed below, sequenced in a study of blood T cell repertoires in COVID-19. Produced via immunoSEQ multiplex PCR; TCRdb's table is partial and in-frame only. Among some 170,000 clones listed, 87% were seen once. Material for sequencing was peripheral blood. These receptors came from a woman aged 70-85 years with COVID-19, enrolled during active disease.

Comment on this clone: Other DNA variants within this sample encode the same CDR3. This chain uses TRBV28 with TRBJ1-4; D remains unclear. The CDR3 totals 14 residues. V shed 3 bases and J shed 5 bases, with 10 bases lying between them. Germline V gene sequence: CDR1 MDHEN, CDR2 SYDVKM. The CDR3 here is CASSLPPGNEKLFF. CDR3 nucleotides: TGTGCCAGCAGTTTGCCCCCCGGGAATGAAAAACTGTTTTTT.

This chain joins TRBV11-2 and TRBJ1-1; D might be TRBD1 (6 bases). This CDR3 comprises 15 residues. CDR1 SGHAT and CDR2 FQNNGV come from the germline V gene. V was pared by 5 bases and J by 4 bases, with 17 bases between. The CDR3 sequence is CASSGRQVGATEAFF. CDR3 coding DNA: TGTGCCAGCAGCGGACGACAGGTCGGGGCCACTGAAGCTTTCTTT.

V gene TRBV6-5 combines with J gene TRBJ2-1; D may be TRBD1 (5 bases). CDR3 length: 14 residues. Trimming removed 8 bases at V and 9 bases at J, with 20 bases between. CDR1 and CDR2 (germline): MNHEY, SVGAGI. The DNA of the CDR3 is TGTGCCAGCCTTTTGGACAAAAATTGGGGTGAGCAGTTCTTC. Residues: CASLLDKNWGEQFF.

The gene calls are TRBV6-2 or TRBV6-3 and TRBJ1-1, with a tentative D call TRBD1 (5 bases). Between the trimmed V and J ends, which lost 5 bases and 6 bases, there was a span of 13 bases. The germline CDR1 and CDR2 sequences are MNHEY and SVGEGT. The length of the CDR3 is 13 residues. CDR3 amino acids: CASSTLRQPEAFF. CDR3 sequence (DNA): TGTGCCAGCAGTACCCTACGACAGCCTGAAGCTTTCTTT.

The chain employs TRBV29-1 and TRBJ1-1; D not resolved. CDR1 and CDR2 (germline): SQVTM, ANQGSEA. The CDR3 sequence is 12 residues long. V shed 7 bases and J shed 4 bases, with 13 bases lying between them. The CDR3 loop reads CSAKDSGTEAFF. The DNA for the CDR3 is TGCAGCGCAAAAGATAGTGGCACTGAAGCTTTCTTT.

V and J are TRBV28 and TRBJ1-1, with D tentatively TRBD1 (6 bases). V was trimmed by 1 base and J by 5 bases, leaving 8 bases between them. The CDR3 has 13 amino acids. The germline gives CDR1 MDHEN, CDR2 SYDVKM. The CDR3 nucleotides are TGTGCCAGCAGTTTATACGGGACAACTGAAGCTTTCTTT. Its protein product is CASSLYGTTEAFF.

The rearrangement joins TRBV5-1 to TRBJ2-1; 12 positions match TRBD2. This CDR3 is built from 15 residues. In germline, CDR1 is SGHRS, CDR2 YFSETQ. The junction had 7 bases not matched to a gene; V was cut back by 4 bases and J by 8 bases. CDR3 in DNA: TGCGCCAGCAGCAGTCGACTAGCGGGAGCTCATGAGCAGTTCTTC. It is translated as CASSSRLAGAHEQFF.

The chain carries TRBV20-1 and TRBJ1-5; the D is unclear. Germline lookup yields CDR1 DFQATT and CDR2 SNEGSKA (reference sequence). The CDR3 has 14 amino acids. Trimming removed 3 bases from V and 0 bases from J, with 9 bases in between. This chain's CDR3 is CSASGGPSNQPQHF. CDR3 coding DNA: TGCAGTGCTAGTGGTGGGCCTAGCAATCAGCCCCAGCATTTT.

The rearrangement links TRBV28 to TRBJ2-7; 8 bases fit TRBD1. CDR1 MDHEN and CDR2 SYDVKM come from the germline V gene. V gave up 3 bases and J gave up 5 bases; unmatched junction bases: 0. This CDR3 spans 12 amino acids. This chain's CDR3 is CASSLTGDEQYF. As DNA, the CDR3 is TGTGCCAGCAGTTTGACAGGGGACGAGCAGTACTTC.

The V and J genes are TRBV3-1 (or the pseudogene TRBV3-2) and TRBJ1-6; no reliable D call. The CDR3 totals 15 residues. Germline CDR1 and CDR2: LGHDT and YNNKEL (reference sequence). V shed 0 bases and J shed 7 bases, with 10 bases lying between them. In nucleotides, the CDR3 is TGTGCCAGCAGCCAAGATATGGAGGGAAATTCACCCCTCCACTTT. This translates into CASSQDMEGNSPLHF.

This chain connects TRBV28 to TRBJ2-7, with 9 bases matching TRBD1. The V gene's germline CDR1 is MDHEN and CDR2 SYDVKM. CDR3 length: 14 residues. V dropped 7 bases and J dropped 3; count of bases not matched to a gene: 7. CDR3 in amino acids: CASTRTGVVYEQYF. DNA of the CDR3: TGTGCCAGCACCCGGACAGGGGTGGTCTACGAGCAGTACTTC.

The V gene is TRBV3-1 (or the pseudogene TRBV3-2), the J gene TRBJ2-2, with D possibly being TRBD2 (5 bases). Germline CDR1 reads LGHDT; CDR2 reads YNNKEL (reference sequence). Trimming cost V 2 bases and J 3 bases, with 10 bases left between them. The CDR3 has 15 amino acids. CDR3 amino acids: CASSQTFGDTGELFF. The CDR3 DNA follows: TGTGCCAGCAGCCAAACGTTCGGGGACACCGGGGAGCTGTTTTTT.

CDR3 in amino acids: CASSRTQGGYEKLFF. CDR3 DNA sequence: TGTGCCAGCAGCCGAACACAGGGGGGATATGAAAAACTGTTTTTT. J is TRBJ1-4 and V is TRBV28; 8 bases line up with TRBD1. CDR1 is MDHEN, CDR2 SYDVKM, per germline. The CDR3 has 15 residues. Germline trimming cut 6 bases from V and 6 bases from J; bases unmatched to any gene: 9.

The chain uses TRBV3-1 (or the pseudogene TRBV3-2) and TRBJ2-3; 13 bases agree with TRBD2. This CDR3 spans 17 amino acids. Looked up from germline, CDR1 is LGHDT and CDR2 is YNNKEL (reference sequence). Trimming took 5 bases from V and 5 from J; bases not matched to a gene: 10. The CDR3 region is CASSDPRTSGRLDTQYF. Here the CDR3 DNA reads TGTGCCAGCAGCGACCCACGGACTAGCGGGAGACTAGATACGCAGTATTTT.

The rearrangement joins TRBV9 to TRBJ2-1; 10 bases agree with TRBD2. With 4 bases clipped from V and 1 base from J, the junction kept 8 bases outside the gene matches. CDR1 and CDR2 from the germline V gene are SGDLS and YYNGEE. The CDR3 covers 17 residues. CDR3 bases: TGTGCCAGCAGCTCTGAAAGCGGGAGGGTGTCCTACAATGAGCAGTTCTTC. It is translated as CASSSESGRVSYNEQFF.

The chain recombines TRBV28 with TRBJ1-5; TRBD1 matches 7 bases. The germline gives CDR1 MDHEN, CDR2 SYDVKM. V dropped 3 bases and J dropped 6; count of bases not matched to a gene: 5. The CDR3 is made up of 14 amino acids. CDR3 sequence (DNA): TGTGCCAGCAGTTTTGGGGACAGCGGTCAGCCCCAGCATTTT. Translated: CASSFGDSGQPQHF.

This clone was observed a handful of times. V is TRBV5-1 and J is TRBJ2-1; TRBD2 matches 10 bases. The V segment lost 3 bases and the J segment 7 bases; nucleotides outside the gene matches: 10. There are 16 residues in the CDR3. CDR1 is SGHRS, CDR2 YFSETQ, per germline. The CDR3 DNA sequence: TGCGCCAGCAGCTCCGTGCCTAGCGGGGGAGGGAATGAGCAGTTCTTC. Its protein is CASSSVPSGGGNEQFF.

J is TRBJ2-3 and V is TRBV29-1; 13 bases are shared with TRBD2. Germline CDR1 reads SQVTM; CDR2 reads ANQGSEA. This CDR3 has 14 residues. Germline trimming cut 5 bases from V and 6 bases from J; bases unmatched to any gene: 5. The CDR3 coding sequence is TGCAGCGTTATTTGGACTAGCGGGAGCGATACGCAGTATTTT. Protein product: CSVIWTSGSDTQYF.

Comments on this clone: The same CDR3 also results from other DNA sequences found in this sample. The chain recombines TRBV27 with TRBJ1-5, with D perhaps matching TRBD1 (6 bases). This CDR3 region has 13 residues. CDR1 is MNHEY and CDR2 is SMNVEV in the germline V gene (reference sequence). The V end was cut by 3 bases, the J end by 4 bases, with 7 bases between. The CDR3 loop is CASSLRGNQPQHF. The CDR3 region has the DNA TGTGCCAGCAGTTTGAGGGGGAATCAGCCCCAGCATTTT.

V is TRBV30 and J is TRBJ1-3, with unresolved D. Looked up from germline, CDR1 is GTSNPN and CDR2 is SVGIG (reference sequence). V shed 1 base and J shed 4 bases, with 14 bases lying between them. The CDR3 is 15 residues long. The CDR3 here is CAWSGQVPSGNTIYF. As DNA, the CDR3 is TGTGCCTGGAGTGGGCAGGTTCCTTCAGGAAACACCATATATTTT.

The chain combines TRBV5-1 with TRBJ1-2; D unclear. The V gene's germline CDR1 is SGHRS and CDR2 YFSETQ. Trimming removed 4 bases at V and 4 bases at J, with 17 bases between. This CDR3 has 15 residues. CDR3 nucleotides: TGCGCCAGCAGCCTGTCGGCGGGAGAGAGCTATGGCTACACCTTC. Protein product: CASSLSAGESYGYTF.

The V gene is TRBV5-1, the J gene TRBJ2-7, with 11 bases lining up with TRBD2. V trimming: 4 bases; J trimming: 6 bases; junction bases outside the gene matches: 9. Germline V gene sequence: CDR1 SGHRS, CDR2 YFSETQ. The CDR3 length is 15 residues. CDR3 bases: TGCGCCAGCAGCATACTAGCGGGAGAGTCAGGCGAGCAGTACTTC. Its translation is CASSILAGESGEQYF. The full variable domain, completed using reference TRBV5-1 and TRBJ2-7, is KAGVTQTPRYLIKTRGQQVTLSCSPISGHRSVSWYQQTPGQGLQFLFEYFSETQRNKGNFPGRFSGRQFSNSRSEMNVSTLELGDSALYLCASSILAGESGEQYFGPGTRLTVT.

The rearrangement uses TRBV5-4 and TRBJ1-1; D is possibly TRBD1 (5 bases). Between the trimmed V and J ends, which lost 0 bases and 10 bases, there was a span of 13 bases. CDR1 is SGHNT, CDR2 YYREEE, per germline (reference sequence). The CDR3 has 13 residues. CDR3 sequence: CASSLAGEERAFF. In nucleotides, the CDR3 is TGTGCCAGCAGCTTGGCGGGGGAGGAGCGAGCTTTCTTT.

The CDR3 sequence is CASSQMTGEYEQYF. CDR3 DNA: TGCGCCAGCAGCCAAATGACAGGGGAGTACGAGCAGTACTTC. J is TRBJ2-7 and V is TRBV4-3, with 8 nucleotides matching TRBD1. Per the germline V gene, CDR1 is LGHNA and CDR2 is YSLEER. The CDR3 length is 14 residues. V lost 2 bases to trimming and J lost 4 bases; unmatched junction nucleotides: 4.

This clone was counted only a few times. The rearrangement uses TRBV11-3 and TRBJ1-1, with a tentative D call TRBD1 (6 bases). The germline V gene encodes CDR1 SGHNT and CDR2 YENEEA. V lost 1 base and J 7 bases, leaving 10 bases between the germline ends. The CDR3 spans 13 residues. CDR3 protein: CASSLGGHSEAFF. CDR3 sequence (DNA): TGTGCCAGCAGCTTAGGGGGGCATAGTGAAGCTTTCTTT.

V usage is TRBV4-2 and J usage is TRBJ2-1; TRBD2 agrees at 8 bases. Germline V gene lookup returns CDR1 LGHNA and CDR2 YNFKEQ. J gave up 8 bases and V 1 base, and 13 bases lay outside the gene matches. The CDR3 totals 17 residues. CDR3: CASSQVVAGTGRDEQFF. The CDR3 DNA sequence: TGTGCCAGCAGCCAAGTAGTAGCGGGGACTGGCAGGGATGAGCAGTTCTTC.

The genes are TRBV6-5 and TRBJ1-2; D unclear. V was trimmed by 2 bases and J by 11 bases, leaving 21 bases between them. The CDR3 sequence is 15 residues long. Germline CDR1 is MNHEY and CDR2 is SVGAGI. DNA of the CDR3: TGTGCCAGCAGTTACGCCCTAGACTCTTACGGTGGATACACCTTC. Protein product: CASSYALDSYGGYTF.

V is TRBV5-5 and J is TRBJ1-5; tentatively, D is TRBD1 (5 bases). V was clipped by 4 bases and J by 10 bases, with 30 bases between them. This CDR3 is 18 amino acids long. Germline CDR1 and CDR2: SGHKS and YYEKEE (reference sequence). CDR3 residues: CASSPSVGGALNLQPQHF. In DNA form, the CDR3 reads TGTGCCAGCAGCCCTTCCGTAGGCGGGGCCCTGAACCTTCAACCCCAGCATTTT.

The V gene is TRBV7-3, the J gene TRBJ2-3, with TRBD2 matching 10 bases. With V trimmed by 0 bases and J by 5 bases, 5 bases remained unmatched. The CDR3 is 16 residues long. The germline V gene encodes CDR1 SGHTA and CDR2 FQGTGA. CDR3 coding DNA: TGTGCCAGCAGCTTAACGTCTAGCGGGAGCGGAGATACGCAGTATTTT. Residues: CASSLTSSGSGDTQYF.

V usage is TRBV5-6 and J usage is TRBJ1-4, with unresolved D. This CDR3 is 14 amino acids long. V was cut by 1 base and J by 8 bases, with 12 bases left in between. CDR1 is SGHDT, CDR2 YYEEEE, per germline. CDR3 DNA: TGTGCCAGCAGCTTGTGGACTATTCGGGAAAAACTGTTTTTT. This gives the protein CASSLWTIREKLFF.

The rearrangement joins TRBV28 to TRBJ1-2; perhaps TRBD1 as D (6 bases). Germline V CDR1 and CDR2: MDHEN, SYDVKM. The CDR3 runs 14 residues. Trimming cost V 1 base and J 7 bases, with 13 bases left between them. CDR3 protein: CASSLYTGPGGYTF. The CDR3 DNA sequence: TGTGCCAGCAGTTTATATACAGGGCCGGGTGGCTACACCTTC.